What follows are 26 T cell receptor beta chains derived from one specimen sequenced in a study of T cells in localized non-small cell lung cancer. Only in-frame clones appear in the TCRdb table, and some are missing; sequencing was by immunoSEQ multiplex PCR. This sample carries nearly 25,000 clones, approximately 83% of them seen once, and the ten largest clones take 5.8%. The sample here was peripheral blood, taken before any cancer treatment. These receptors all come from a male donor older than 55 with stage II squamous cell lung carcinoma.

The V gene is TRBV11-3, the J gene TRBJ2-5; D perhaps matches TRBD1 (6 bases). This CDR3 is 13 amino acids long. V was shortened by 1 base and J by 5 bases, with 8 bases between the two germline ends. Germline CDR1 SGHNT, CDR2 YENEEA. The chain's CDR3 is CASSLGGLETQYF. Written as DNA, the CDR3 is TGTGCCAGCAGCTTAGGGGGGCTGGAGACCCAGTACTTC.

The gene calls are TRBV7-9 and TRBJ1-1; D call uncertain. Deletions cut 3 bases from V and 5 bases from J, with 7 bases between. Germline V gene sequence: CDR1 SEHNR, CDR2 FQNEAQ (reference sequence). The CDR3 contains 12 residues. The CDR3 protein is CASSFVHTEAFF. As DNA, the CDR3 is TGTGCCAGCAGCTTCGTCCATACTGAAGCTTTCTTT.

The chain is built from TRBV11-2 and TRBJ2-7; D remains ambiguous. The V end lost 5 bases, the J end lost 3 bases, and 11 bases lay between the germline ends. Germline V gene lookup returns CDR1 SGHAT and CDR2 FQNNGV. This CDR3 is 13 amino acids long. The CDR3 protein is CASSTKAVYEQYF. CDR3 nucleotides: TGTGCCAGCAGCACAAAGGCCGTCTACGAGCAGTACTTC.

This clone came up a few times. The V gene is TRBV11-1, the J gene TRBJ2-7; D remains ambiguous. CDR3 size: 13 residues. V was shortened by 2 bases and J by 6 bases, with 11 bases between the two germline ends. The germline V gene has CDR1 SGHAT and CDR2 FQDESV (reference sequence). The CDR3 DNA reads TGTGCCAGCAGCTTAAGCCGTTCTGGCGAGCAGTACTTC. Its translation is CASSLSRSGEQYF.

The chain combines TRBV7-6 with TRBJ2-1; TRBD2 matches 8 bases. Germline CDR1 reads SGHVS; CDR2 reads FNYEAQ. The J segment lost 8 bases and the V segment lost 5 bases, leaving 11 bases of the junction unmatched. The CDR3 contains 15 residues. The CDR3 here is CASSMGLDRRDEQFF. The CDR3 coding sequence is TGTGCCAGCAGCATGGGACTAGACCGTAGGGATGAGCAGTTCTTC. Full variable domain (remainder filled in from reference TRBV7-6 and TRBJ2-1): GAGVSQSPRYKVTKRGQDVALRCDPISGHVSLYWYRQALGQGPEFLTYFNYEAQQDKSGLPNDRFSAERPEGSISTLTIQRTEQRDSAMYRCASSMGLDRRDEQFFGPGTRLTVL.

Only one count was recorded for this clone. V and J are TRBV28 and TRBJ2-7; 9 bases fit TRBD1. Germline loops: CDR1 MDHEN, CDR2 SYDVKM. V dropped 5 bases and J dropped 3; count of bases not matched to a gene: 14. CDR3 size: 17 residues. The CDR3 region is CASSENRWDRVNYEQYF. The CDR3 region has the DNA TGTGCCAGCAGTGAAAACCGGTGGGACAGGGTTAACTACGAGCAGTACTTC.

V is TRBV5-1 and J is TRBJ2-6; D unresolved. V lost 0 bases and J 0 bases, leaving 10 bases between the germline ends. This CDR3 has 17 residues. Germline V CDR1 and CDR2: SGHRS, YFSETQ. The CDR3 loop is CASSLGVHDSGANVLTF. CDR3 DNA: TGCGCCAGCAGCTTGGGGGTCCATGACTCTGGGGCCAACGTCCTGACTTTC.

This chain links TRBV2 with TRBJ2-5, with 12 bases matching TRBD1. In germline, CDR1 is SNHLY, CDR2 FYNNEI. The CDR3 contains 15 residues. V lost 5 bases, J lost 5 bases, and 6 bases stayed unmatched. In DNA form, the CDR3 reads TGTGCCAGCAGTACCGGGACAGGGGGCGAGGAGACCCAGTACTTC. It specifies CASSTGTGGEETQYF.

The DNA of the CDR3 is TGTGCCAGCAGCTTGGAAGGGACTAGCTCTGGGGAGCAGTACTTC. Its protein product is CASSLEGTSSGEQYF. V and J are TRBV5-5 and TRBJ2-7; TRBD2 agrees at 9 bases. V shed 0 bases, J shed 7 bases, and the junction held 8 bases outside the gene matches. Germline CDR1 and CDR2: SGHKS and YYEKEE (reference sequence). This CDR3 is 15 amino acids long.

This chain links TRBV11-2 with TRBJ1-4; 7 bases fit TRBD1. This CDR3 has 13 residues. The V and J ends lost 5 bases and 6 bases, in that order; junction bases with no gene match: 3. CDR1 and CDR2 (germline): SGHAT, FQNNGV. CDR3 DNA: TGTGCCAGCAGCCTCGGACAGGATGAAAAACTGTTTTTT. This encodes CASSLGQDEKLFF.

V and J are TRBV7-8 and TRBJ1-1; unclear D gene. V lost 5 bases and J 3 bases, leaving 10 bases between the germline ends. This CDR3 contains 13 residues. The germline CDR1 and CDR2 sequences are SGHVS and FQNEAQ. CDR3 in amino acids: CASSGRRDTEAFF. In DNA, the CDR3 is TGTGCCAGCAGCGGCCGTAGGGACACTGAAGCTTTCTTT. Full variable domain (rest looked up from reference TRBV7-8 and TRBJ1-1): GAGVSQSPRYKVAKRGQDVALRCDPISGHVSLFWYQQALGQGPEFLTYFQNEAQLDKSGLPSDRFFAERPEGSVSTLKIQRTQQEDSAVYLCASSGRRDTEAFFGQGTRLTVV.

In DNA, the CDR3 is TGTGCCACTAAGGGGTACATGAACACTGAAGCTTTCTTT. Residues: CATKGYMNTEAFF. This sequence joins TRBV19 and TRBJ1-1; D is possibly TRBD1 (5 bases). The V end was cut by 10 bases, the J end by 0 bases, with 12 bases between. The CDR3 has 13 residues. Looked up from germline, CDR1 is LNHDA and CDR2 is SQIVND (reference sequence).

The rearrangement uses TRBV28 and TRBJ1-2; D not resolved. Germline loops: CDR1 MDHEN, CDR2 SYDVKM. This CDR3 has 14 residues. V gave up 2 bases and J gave up 2 bases, with 9 bases separating them. The CDR3 reads CASSLVGKNYGYTF. As DNA, the CDR3 is TGTGCCAGCAGTTTAGTGGGAAAGAACTATGGCTACACCTTC.

The gene calls are TRBV5-6 and TRBJ2-3; D unclear. CDR1 is SGHDT, CDR2 YYEEEE, per germline. This CDR3 contains 12 residues. V lost 2 bases to trimming and J lost 4 bases, with 5 bases between them. This CDR3 is CASSLIADTQYF. CDR3 sequence (DNA): TGTGCCAGCAGCTTAATCGCAGATACGCAGTATTTT.

This clone is medium-sized. The CDR3 reads CASSQDGRGLSNQPQHF. The CDR3 nucleotides read TGCGCCAGCAGCCAAGACGGCAGGGGGCTAAGCAATCAGCCCCAGCATTTT. The chain carries TRBV4-3 and TRBJ1-5; 8 nucleotides align to TRBD1. The CDR3 has 17 amino acids. Germline V gene lookup returns CDR1 LGHNA and CDR2 YSLEER. V was clipped by 0 bases and J by 1 base; unmatched bases: 5.

This chain uses TRBV9 with TRBJ1-4; D is unclear. Per germline, CDR1 SGDLS and CDR2 YYNGEE. Trimming pared 1 base from V and 0 bases from J, leaving 7 bases between. The CDR3 loop spans 15 amino acids. The CDR3 DNA follows: TGTGCCAGCAGCGTACGCGGGACAACTAATGAAAAACTGTTTTTT. Protein: CASSVRGTTNEKLFF.

This rearrangement joins TRBV7-2 to TRBJ1-1; unclear D gene. This CDR3 contains 15 residues. Germline values: CDR1 SGHTA, CDR2 FQGNSA. V lost 5 bases and J 0 bases, leaving 13 bases between the germline ends. CDR3: CASSRVGSLNTEAFF. In DNA form, the CDR3 reads TGTGCCAGCAGCCGGGTGGGCAGCCTGAACACTGAAGCTTTCTTT.

The rearrangement uses TRBV6-5 and TRBJ2-7, with TRBD1 matching 9 bases. Per germline, CDR1 MNHEY and CDR2 SVGAGI. This CDR3 region has 13 residues. Germline trimming cut 6 bases from V and 5 bases from J; bases unmatched to any gene: 5. CDR3 in DNA: TGTGCCAGCAGCGGACAGGGGCGGGACGAGCAGTACTTC. Translation: CASSGQGRDEQYF.

This clone was observed a handful of times. The chain combines TRBV5-1 with TRBJ2-1; D is perhaps TRBD1 (6 bases). The CDR3 covers 14 residues. V lost 2 bases, J lost 6 bases, and 12 bases lay in between. Germline V lookup: CDR1 SGHRS, CDR2 YFSETQ. The CDR3 region is CASSFEGVFNEQFF. Here the CDR3 DNA reads TGCGCCAGCAGCTTCGAGGGGGTTTTCAATGAGCAGTTCTTC.

The V call is TRBV6-6, the J call TRBJ2-1; 11 positions agree with TRBD2. Germline V lookup: CDR1 MNHNY, CDR2 SVGAGI (reference sequence). CDR3 length: 16 residues. V was pared by 0 bases and J by 6 bases, with 4 bases of the junction left unmatched. This chain's CDR3 is CASSYSASGGSNEQFF. CDR3 DNA: TGTGCCAGCAGTTACTCGGCTAGCGGGGGGTCCAATGAGCAGTTCTTC.

The chain uses TRBV7-2 and TRBJ1-1; D may be TRBD1 (5 bases). Germline CDR1 and CDR2: SGHTA and FQGNSA. V was cut by 7 bases and J by 0 bases, with 12 bases left in between. The CDR3 runs to 14 residues. This chain's CDR3 is CASILGGLNTEAFF. Written as DNA, the CDR3 is TGTGCCAGCATTCTGGGGGGGTTGAACACTGAAGCTTTCTTT.

The rearrangement uses TRBV6-1 and TRBJ1-2, with TRBD1 identical over 7 bases. V shed 9 bases, J shed 8 bases, and the junction held 9 bases outside the gene matches. Germline CDR1 is MNHNS and CDR2 is SASEGT. The length of the CDR3 is 12 residues. This CDR3 reads CASYPATGGYTF. The CDR3 DNA sequence: TGTGCCAGTTATCCGGCGACAGGGGGCTACACCTTC.

The rearrangement links TRBV28 to TRBJ2-1; TRBD2 matches 8 bases. The germline V gene encodes CDR1 MDHEN and CDR2 SYDVKM. CDR3 size: 17 residues. V lost 1 base to trimming and J lost 8 bases; unmatched junction nucleotides: 13. The chain's CDR3 is CASSLYTGGPSRDEQFF. As DNA, the CDR3 is TGTGCCAGCAGTTTATATACGGGAGGGCCCTCTAGGGATGAGCAGTTCTTC.

This clone was detected only a few times. The rearrangement uses TRBV12-5 and TRBJ1-5, with TRBD1 matching over 7 bases. Losses at the gene ends were 2 bases for V and 4 bases for J; bases not matched to a gene: 8. Germline V gives CDR1 LGHNT, CDR2 FRNRAP. The CDR3 runs 16 residues. This CDR3 reads CASGLRTGVGNQPQHF. The CDR3 DNA sequence: TGTGCTAGTGGTTTGAGAACAGGGGTTGGGAATCAGCCCCAGCATTTT.

The V gene is TRBV2, the J gene TRBJ1-1, with D unclear. CDR1 SNHLY and CDR2 FYNNEI come from the germline V gene. This CDR3 contains 14 residues. V shed 2 bases and J shed 6 bases, with 13 bases lying between them. CDR3 protein: CASSEYRVGSEAFF. The DNA of the CDR3 is TGTGCCAGCAGTGAATACAGAGTAGGCTCTGAAGCTTTCTTT.

This clone was seen a handful of times. CDR3 protein: CASSPGYYNEQFF. The CDR3 nucleotides are TGTGCCAGCAGCCCGGGATATTACAATGAGCAGTTCTTC. The V call is TRBV7-6, the J call TRBJ2-1; the D gene is possibly TRBD2 (5 bases). Germline V CDR1 and CDR2: SGHVS, FNYEAQ. The CDR3 extends over 13 amino acids. Trimming took 5 bases from V and 4 from J, leaving 9 bases between them.